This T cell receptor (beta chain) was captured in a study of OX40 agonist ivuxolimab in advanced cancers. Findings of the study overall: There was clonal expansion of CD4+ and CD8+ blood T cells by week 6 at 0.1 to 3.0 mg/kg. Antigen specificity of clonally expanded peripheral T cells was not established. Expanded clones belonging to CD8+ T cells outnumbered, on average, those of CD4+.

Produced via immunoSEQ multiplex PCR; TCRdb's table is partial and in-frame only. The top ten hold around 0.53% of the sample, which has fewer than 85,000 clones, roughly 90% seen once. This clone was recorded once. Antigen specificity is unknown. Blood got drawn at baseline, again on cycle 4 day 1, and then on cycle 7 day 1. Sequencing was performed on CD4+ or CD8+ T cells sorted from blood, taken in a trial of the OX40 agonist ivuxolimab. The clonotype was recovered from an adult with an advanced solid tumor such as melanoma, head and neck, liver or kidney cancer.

CDR3 region: CASSLQGGVSTDTQYF. The DNA of the CDR3 is TGCGCCAGCAGCCTTCAGGGCGGGGTTAGCACAGATACGCAGTATTTT. This chain joins TRBV4-3 and TRBJ2-3; D possibly corresponds to TRBD2 (6 bases). The CDR3 totals 16 residues. CDR1 and CDR2 (germline): LGHNA, YSLEER. V was clipped by 4 bases and J by 0 bases, with 14 bases between them.